Listed below are T cell receptor beta chains from one sample, sequenced in a study of cytomegalovirus exposure and HLA in healthy donors. Generated by immunoSEQ multiplex PCR, the TCRdb table keeps only in-frame clones and is missing some. The sample lists some 110,000 clones, about three quarters seen once, with less than 15% in the top ten. Sequencing was carried out using PBMCs. The receptors originated from an older woman in good health and CMV-seropositive. CDR3s include the opening cysteine and the closing phenylalanine or tryptophan. The D gene is left open where the match is weak. Size is omitted from some rows. Given values are once, few, many or a class for expanded clones.

>TRBD1|TRBJ2-5|once|TRBV5-4
TGTGCCAGCAGCCCCGGGACAGAAGAGACCCAGTACTTC
CASSPGTEETQYF
>.|TRBJ2-7|once|TRBV5-1
TGCGCCAGCAGCTTTGGACAGCAATACGAGCAGTACTTC
CASSFGQQYEQYF
>TRBD1|TRBJ1-5|.|TRBV4-1
TGCGCCAGCAGCCAAGTTGTCAGGGGGGCGAATCAGCCCCAGCATTTT
CASSQVVRGANQPQHF
>TRBD1|TRBJ1-1|.|TRBV5-1
TGCGCCAGCAGCCCGAGCCCGACAGGGGATACTGAAGCTTTCTTT
CASSPSPTGDTEAFF
>.|TRBJ1-1|few|TRBV5-4
TGTGCCAGCAGCGGGGTGGGGGGAGGCACTGAAGCTTTCTTT
CASSGVGGGTEAFF
>TRBD1|TRBJ1-1|.|TRBV7-9
TGTGCCAGCAGCTTGGGACAGGGGAACACTGAAGCTTTCTTT
CASSLGQGNTEAFF
>.|TRBJ2-7|.|TRBV7-3
TGTGCCAGCAGCGTGGGATCGGGGCGCGGGGGCAACGAGCAGTACTTC
CASSVGSGRGGNEQYF
>.|TRBJ2-1|.|TRBV11-3
TGTGCCAGCAGCTTGGGACTCCGTGGGGATGAGCAGTTCTTC
CASSLGLRGDEQFF
>TRBD1|TRBJ1-2|few|TRBV6-1
TGTGCCAGCACCACTAGGGAGGGACAGGCCGGCTACACCTTC
CASTTREGQAGYTF
>TRBD2|TRBJ2-5|.|TRBV9
TGTGCCAGCAGCGCCGGTAGCGGGGGGAACCAAGAGACCCAGTACTTC
CASSAGSGGNQETQYF
>.|TRBJ2-7|.|TRBV27
TGTGCCAGCAGTTCCCGTGGGTGGGAGGCCTACTACGAGCAGTACTTC
CASSSRGWEAYYEQYF
>TRBD1|TRBJ1-2|few|TRBV11-2
TGTGCCAGCAGCTTAGGTTGGGACAGGGACCATTCAGACTATGGCTACACCTTC
CASSLGWDRDHSDYGYTF
>.|TRBJ1-3|.|TRBV7-6
TGTGCCAGCAGCTTAGTTGTGCGGGGTATCAGCTCTGGAAACACCATATATTTT
CASSLVVRGISSGNTIYF
>.|TRBJ1-1|.|TRBV5-8
TGTGCCAGCAGCTTGGGTAGACCCCGAGGTAGTGAAGCTTTCTTT
CASSLGRPRGSEAFF
>TRBD2|TRBJ2-1|few|TRBV28
TGTGCCAGCACTTCTAGCGGGAGTATGCTTAGCTACAATGAGCAGTTCTTC
CASTSSGSMLSYNEQFF
>.|TRBJ1-3|few|TRBV4-2
TGTGCCAGCAGCCAAGGGGAGTTGGATGGAAACACCATATATTTT
CASSQGELDGNTIYF
>TRBD1|TRBJ2-5|few|TRBV5-6
TGTGCCAGCAGCTTGGCGCGGACAGGGAAAGAGACCCAGTACTTC
CASSLARTGKETQYF
>.|TRBJ1-1|.|TRBV19
TGTGCCACGGGGACCACAGGGCGGATTGAAGCTTTCTTT
CATGTTGRIEAFF
>TRBD2|TRBJ2-7|.|TRBV7-9
TGTGCCAGCAGTCTGGGGGGCGGGGGGCCCGAGCAGTACTTC
CASSLGGGGPEQYF
>.|TRBJ2-1|.|TRBV5-1
TGCGCCAGCAGCGAGACAGTTCCTCGATACAATGAGCAGTTCTTC
CASSETVPRYNEQFF
>TRBD2|TRBJ2-1|.|TRBV6-5
TGTGCCAGCATCTCAGGGGCGGGGGGCTACAATGAGCAGTTCTTC
CASISGAGGYNEQFF
>TRBD1|TRBJ1-2|.|TRBV4-2
TGTGCCAGCAGCCAAGGGGACAGGGACTATGGCTACACCTTC
CASSQGDRDYGYTF
>TRBD2|TRBJ2-7|.|TRBV18
TGTGCCACCGCCCCTTCCGGGACTAGCGGACTAATCACCTACGAGCAGTACTTC
CATAPSGTSGLITYEQYF
>TRBD2|TRBJ2-1|once|TRBV18
TGTGCCAGCTCGCCCGGGACTAGCTCCTACAATGAGCAGTTCTTC
CASSPGTSSYNEQFF
>.|TRBJ1-4|.|TRBV27
TGTGCCAGCAGTTTAAGGGGACTAAATGAAAAACTGTTTTTT
CASSLRGLNEKLFF
>TRBD1|TRBJ1-3|.|TRBV30
TGTGCCTGGAGTCAGGGGGCTGGAAACACCATATATTTT
CAWSQGAGNTIYF
>TRBD1|TRBJ1-2|.|TRBV6-5
TGTGCCAGCAGTCGGGACAGGGTGGGAGGCTACACCTTC
CASSRDRVGGYTF
>.|TRBJ1-2|few|TRBV5-4
TGTGCCAGCAGCTTGGCCTGGGAGGGGAACTATGGCTACACCTTC
CASSLAWEGNYGYTF
>.|TRBJ2-3|few|TRBV6-6
TGTGCCAGCGGAGACAGGAAAATCACAGATACGCAGTATTTT
CASGDRKITDTQYF
>.|TRBJ2-1|.|TRBV7-8
TGTGCCAGCAGCCCAAGGAGATCGGCCTTTTCCTACAATGAGCAGTTCTTC
CASSPRRSAFSYNEQFF
>TRBD1|TRBJ1-1|once|TRBV11-2
TGTGCCAGCAGCCTCGACAGGGAAGTTAGAGCTTTCTTT
CASSLDREVRAFF
>.|TRBJ2-4|.|TRBV7-2
TGTGCCAGCAGACCCGCCGGGACAAGGGACATTCAGTACTTC
CASRPAGTRDIQYF
>TRBD2|TRBJ2-1|.|TRBV5-6
TGTGCCAGCAGCTCGGGGGGACCCTACAATGAGCAGTTCTTC
CASSSGGPYNEQFF
>.|TRBJ2-7|few|TRBV11-3
TGTGCCAGCAGCCCAGCAGGGTCTTGGGAGCAGTACTTC
CASSPAGSWEQYF
>TRBD1|TRBJ1-2|.|TRBV6-1
TGTGCCAGCATCAACCCGGTGCAGGGGGCCTATGGCTACACCTTC
CASINPVQGAYGYTF
>TRBD2|TRBJ2-1|few|TRBV5-1
TGCGCCAGCGAAATTGTCCCTAGCGGGGTGACCTCCTACAATGAGCAGTTCTTC
CASEIVPSGVTSYNEQFF
>TRBD2|TRBJ2-1|.|TRBV7-3
TGTGCCAGCAGCTTCTCGGCTCAGGGAGGGCTCAATGAGCAGTTCTTC
CASSFSAQGGLNEQFF